This T cell receptor beta chain was captured by sequencing in a study of response to subunit inactivated influenza vaccine. With regard to this clonotype: Its antigen remains unknown.

This CDR3 is 16 amino acids long. Trimming cost V 7 bases and J 0 bases, with 16 bases left between them. CDR1 SNHLY and CDR2 FYNNEI come from the germline V gene. Study-wide findings and caveats: The study's authors posited that every seasonal influenza vaccination enlists few new T cells.

Via MiXCR, TCRdb re-called the RT-PCR reads, giving one row per CDR3 protein. This table holds approximately 700,000 distinct CDR3 sequences, approximately 14% found once. The chain uses TRBV2 and TRBJ2-1, with D perhaps matching TRBD1 (6 bases). Sequences were derived from PBMCs from blood, sampled 11 to 12 days after vaccination. This receptor was obtained from a man aged 50-60 years who received an inactivated influenza vaccine. The CDR3 DNA reads as TGTGCCAGCAAGGAAACCCCAGGGGACTCCTACAATGAGCAGTTCTTC. Amino acid sequence: CASKETPGDSYNEQFF.